This T cell receptor (beta chain) is drawn from a study of blood T cell repertoires in COVID-19. Repertoires were generated with immunoSEQ multiplex PCR, while TCRdb's copy carries only in-frame clones and drops some. Found here are approximately 180,000 clones, approximately 92% of them singletons; the top ten hold 2% to 2.5%. The germline V and J ends were trimmed by 4 bases and 5 bases, with 18 bases remaining between them. CDR3 length equals 15 residues. Germline V lookup: CDR1 SGDLS, CDR2 YYNGEE. The clonotype comes from a middle-aged woman with acute COVID-19. Sequences were obtained from PBMCs or T cells enriched from blood (not recorded which). J is TRBJ2-5 and V is TRBV9; D might be TRBD1 (6 bases). CDR3 in DNA: TGTGCCAGCAGCCCCGCGGACAGCCGCAGGGAGACCCAGTACTTC. Protein: CASSPADSRRETQYF.